This T cell receptor (beta chain) was found in a study of T-cell memory formation after mild COVID-19. Study findings and constraints: Chiefly within CM and EM were the contracting CD4+ clones; CD8+ ones were within EMRA. Specificity for SARS-CoV-2 was not confirmed among the second-wave clones peaking on day 37. CD4+ bias marked clones expanding day 15 to 37, unlike balanced contracting clones.

Sample barcodes and UMIs were carried by the TCR alpha and TCR beta cDNA libraries that 5'RACE generated with constant-segment primers. TCRdb recomputed calls from the 5' RACE reads with MiXCR, one row per CDR3 protein. The sample has some 100,000 distinct CDR3 sequences; around 10% are singletons. Deletions cut 3 bases from V and 5 bases from J, with 13 bases between. The CDR3 has 13 amino acids. Germline loops: CDR1 DFQATT, CDR2 SNEGSKA (reference sequence). The sample holds a few counts of this clonotype. Its antigen is currently unknown. The chain recombines TRBV20-1 with TRBJ1-1; no clear D gene. The sequenced sample was PBMCs or a T cell subset sorted from them (not recorded which). The sequence derives from a man aged 18 to 30 who had mild COVID-19 (a few samples of this study predate the infection). Cell type and time point are not known. For the CDR3, the DNA is TGCAGTGCTAGGGACCAAAGGGAGACTGAAGCTTTCTTT. As protein: CSARDQRETEAFF.